This TCR beta chain was captured by sequencing in a study of blood T cell repertoires in COVID-19. Across the study: Italy, Spain and the United States were the sources of the convalescent and acute COVID-19 samples. Sources were T cells, B-cell-depleted T cells, or PBMCs; the material itself was cDNA or gDNA.

Germline V gene sequence: CDR1 SSHAT, CDR2 FNYEAQ (reference sequence). The CDR3 length is 15 residues. The V end was cut by 5 bases, the J end by 2 bases, with 15 bases between. Original handling: The authors estimated nucleated cell counts from reference gene primer amplification. Here immunoSEQ multiplex PCR was the method, and the copy in TCRdb shows in-frame clones only, minus some. That table supplies the V and J calls and clone size; D and trimming were determined from the DNA. The sample records fewer than 70,000 clones, 75% to 95% being singletons. Sequencing used peripheral blood. This clonotype was sampled from an elderly woman with active COVID-19. The chain is built from TRBV7-7 and TRBJ2-5, with D maybe TRBD2 (5 bases). DNA of the CDR3: TGTGCCAGCAGCCTTCAACCCGCGGGTCAAGAGACCCAGTACTTC. Protein: CASSLQPAGQETQYF.